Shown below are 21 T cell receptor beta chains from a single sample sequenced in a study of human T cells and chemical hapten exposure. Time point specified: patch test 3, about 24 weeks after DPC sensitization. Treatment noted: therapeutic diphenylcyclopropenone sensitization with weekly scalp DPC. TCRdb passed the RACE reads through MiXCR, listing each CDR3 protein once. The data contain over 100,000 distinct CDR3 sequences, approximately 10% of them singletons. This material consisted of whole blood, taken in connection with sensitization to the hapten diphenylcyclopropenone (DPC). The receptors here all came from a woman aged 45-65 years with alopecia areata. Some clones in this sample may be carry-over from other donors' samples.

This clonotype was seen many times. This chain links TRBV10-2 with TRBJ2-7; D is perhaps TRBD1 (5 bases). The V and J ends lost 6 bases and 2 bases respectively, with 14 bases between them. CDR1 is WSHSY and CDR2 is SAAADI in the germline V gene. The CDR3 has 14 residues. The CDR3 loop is CASSYRSHPYEQYF. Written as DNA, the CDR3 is TGCGCCAGCAGCTACAGGTCTCACCCCTACGAGCAGTACTTC.

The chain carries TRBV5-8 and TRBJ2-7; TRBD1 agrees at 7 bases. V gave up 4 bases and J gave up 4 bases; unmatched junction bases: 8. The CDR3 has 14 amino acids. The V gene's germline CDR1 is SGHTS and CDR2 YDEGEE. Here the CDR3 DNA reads TGTGCCAGCAGCCAAGCACAGGGGTGGTACGAGCAGTACTTC. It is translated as CASSQAQGWYEQYF.

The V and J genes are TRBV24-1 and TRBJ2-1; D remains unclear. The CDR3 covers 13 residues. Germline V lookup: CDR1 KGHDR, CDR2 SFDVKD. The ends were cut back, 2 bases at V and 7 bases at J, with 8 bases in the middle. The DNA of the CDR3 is TGTGCCACCAGTGATTCCTTTCAGAATGAGCAGTTCTTC. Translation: CATSDSFQNEQFF.

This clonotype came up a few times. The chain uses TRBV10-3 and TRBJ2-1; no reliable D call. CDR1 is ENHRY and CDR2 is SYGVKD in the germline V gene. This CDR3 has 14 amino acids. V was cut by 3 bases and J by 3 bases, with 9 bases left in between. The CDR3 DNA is TGTGCCATCAGTGACGGGTTTATCTACAATGAGCAGTTCTTC. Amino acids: CAISDGFIYNEQFF.

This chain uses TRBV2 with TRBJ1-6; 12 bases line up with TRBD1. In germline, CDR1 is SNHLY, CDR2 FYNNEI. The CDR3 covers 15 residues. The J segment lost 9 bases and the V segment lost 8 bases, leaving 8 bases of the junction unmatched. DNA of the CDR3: TGTGCCAGCTCAGGGGACAGGGGGCGCTCTTCACCCCTCCACTTT. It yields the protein CASSGDRGRSSPLHF.

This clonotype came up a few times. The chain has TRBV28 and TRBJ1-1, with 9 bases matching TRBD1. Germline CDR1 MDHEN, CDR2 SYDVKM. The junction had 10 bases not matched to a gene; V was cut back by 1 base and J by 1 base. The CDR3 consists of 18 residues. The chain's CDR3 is CASSLFALWDRENTEAFF. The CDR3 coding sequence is TGTGCCAGCAGTTTATTCGCCTTATGGGACAGGGAGAACACTGAAGCTTTCTTT.

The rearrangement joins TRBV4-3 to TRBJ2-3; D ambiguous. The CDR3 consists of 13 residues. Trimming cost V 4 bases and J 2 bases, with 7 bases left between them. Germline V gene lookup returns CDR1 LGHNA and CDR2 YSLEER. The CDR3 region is CASSPDPTDTQYF. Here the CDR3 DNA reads TGCGCCAGCAGCCCAGATCCCACAGATACGCAGTATTTT.

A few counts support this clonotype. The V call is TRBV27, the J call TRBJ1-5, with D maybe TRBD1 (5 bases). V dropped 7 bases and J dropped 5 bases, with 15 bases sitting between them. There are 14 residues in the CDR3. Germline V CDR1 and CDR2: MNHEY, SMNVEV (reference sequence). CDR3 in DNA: TGTGCCAGCATTCGGGACGCAGAGTATCAGCCCCAGCATTTT. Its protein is CASIRDAEYQPQHF.

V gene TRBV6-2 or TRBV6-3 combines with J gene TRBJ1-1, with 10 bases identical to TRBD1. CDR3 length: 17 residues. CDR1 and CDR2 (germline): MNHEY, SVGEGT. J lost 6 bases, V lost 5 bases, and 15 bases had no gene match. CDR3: CASSPTGQGVIVPEAFF. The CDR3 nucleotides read TGTGCCAGCAGTCCGACTGGACAGGGGGTTATTGTACCTGAAGCTTTCTTT.

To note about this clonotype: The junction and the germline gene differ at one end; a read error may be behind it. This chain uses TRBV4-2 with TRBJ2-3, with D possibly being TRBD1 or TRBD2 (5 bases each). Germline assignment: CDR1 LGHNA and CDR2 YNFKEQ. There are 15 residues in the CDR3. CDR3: CASSPIGASTDTQYF. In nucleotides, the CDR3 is TGCGCCAGCAGCCCGATCGGGGCTAGCACAGATACGCAGTATTTT.

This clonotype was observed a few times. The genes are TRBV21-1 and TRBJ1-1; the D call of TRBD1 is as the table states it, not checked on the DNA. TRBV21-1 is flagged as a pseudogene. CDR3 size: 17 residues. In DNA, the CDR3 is TGTGCCAGCACCTCCCCCTCCGCGGGGAACGGTAACACTGAAGCTTTCTTT. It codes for CASTSPSAGNGNTEAFF.

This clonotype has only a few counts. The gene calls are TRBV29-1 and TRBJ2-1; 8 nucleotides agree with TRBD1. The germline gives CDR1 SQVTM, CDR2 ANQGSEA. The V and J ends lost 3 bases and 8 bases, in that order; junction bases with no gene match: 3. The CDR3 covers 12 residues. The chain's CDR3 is CSVDQTGDEQFF. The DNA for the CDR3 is TGCAGCGTTGACCAGACAGGGGATGAGCAGTTCTTC.

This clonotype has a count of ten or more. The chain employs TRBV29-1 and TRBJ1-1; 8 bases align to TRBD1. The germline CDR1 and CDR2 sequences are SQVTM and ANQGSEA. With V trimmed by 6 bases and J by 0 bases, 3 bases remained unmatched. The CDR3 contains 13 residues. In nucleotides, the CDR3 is TGCAGCGTCACAGGGGGACTGAACACTGAAGCTTTCTTT. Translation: CSVTGGLNTEAFF.

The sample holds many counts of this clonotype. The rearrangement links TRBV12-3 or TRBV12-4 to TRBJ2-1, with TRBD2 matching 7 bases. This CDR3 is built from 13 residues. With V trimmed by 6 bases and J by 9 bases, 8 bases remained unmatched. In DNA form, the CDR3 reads TGTGCCAGCAGCCCCAGACTAGCCGGTGAGCAGTTCTTC. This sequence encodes CASSPRLAGEQFF.

CDR3 DNA: TGTGCCACCAGTGATTTGCTGTACACTGAAGCTTTCTTT. Its protein product is CATSDLLYTEAFF. The rearrangement links TRBV24-1 to TRBJ1-1, with D hard to call. Germline CDR1 is KGHDR and CDR2 is SFDVKD. The CDR3 has 13 amino acids. The V end lost 0 bases, the J end lost 3 bases, and 4 bases lay between the germline ends.

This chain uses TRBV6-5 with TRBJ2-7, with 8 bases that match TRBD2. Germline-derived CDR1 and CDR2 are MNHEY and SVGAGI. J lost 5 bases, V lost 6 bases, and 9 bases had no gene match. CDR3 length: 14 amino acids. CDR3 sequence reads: CASRLPGGLDEQYF. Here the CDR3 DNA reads TGTGCCAGCAGACTACCGGGAGGGCTGGACGAGCAGTACTTC.

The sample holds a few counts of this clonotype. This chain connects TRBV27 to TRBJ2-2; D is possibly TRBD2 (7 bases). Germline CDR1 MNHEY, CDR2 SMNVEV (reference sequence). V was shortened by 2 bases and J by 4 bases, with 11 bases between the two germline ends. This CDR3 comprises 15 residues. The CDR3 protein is CASSLEGEGTGELFF. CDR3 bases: TGTGCCAGCAGTTTAGAGGGGGAGGGCACCGGGGAGCTGTTTTTT.

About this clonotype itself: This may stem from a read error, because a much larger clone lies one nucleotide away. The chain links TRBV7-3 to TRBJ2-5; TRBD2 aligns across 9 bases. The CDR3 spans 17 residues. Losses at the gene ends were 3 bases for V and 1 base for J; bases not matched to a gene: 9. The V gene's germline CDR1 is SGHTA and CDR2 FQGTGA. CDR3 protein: CASSFRPLAGSQETQYF. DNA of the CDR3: TGTGCCAGCAGCTTTAGGCCCCTAGCGGGGAGCCAAGAGACCCAGTACTTC.

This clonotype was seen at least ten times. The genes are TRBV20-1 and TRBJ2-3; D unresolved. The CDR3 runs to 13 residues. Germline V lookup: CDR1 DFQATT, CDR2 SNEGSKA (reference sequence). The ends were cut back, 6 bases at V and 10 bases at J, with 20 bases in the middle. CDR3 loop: CSAKGWDLGAQYF. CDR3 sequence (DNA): TGCAGTGCCAAGGGATGGGATCTTGGGGCGCAGTATTTT.

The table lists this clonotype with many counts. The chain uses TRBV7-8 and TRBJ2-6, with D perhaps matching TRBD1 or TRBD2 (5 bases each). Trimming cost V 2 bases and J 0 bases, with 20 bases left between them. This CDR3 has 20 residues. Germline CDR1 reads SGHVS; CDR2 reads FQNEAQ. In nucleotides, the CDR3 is TGTGCCAGCAGCTTAAGATGGAGTTGGGACGGCCCCTCTGGGGCCAACGTCCTGACTTTC. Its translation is CASSLRWSWDGPSGANVLTF. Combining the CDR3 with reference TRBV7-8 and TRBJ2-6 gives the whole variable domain GAGVSQSPRYKVAKRGQDVALRCDPISGHVSLFWYQQALGQGPEFLTYFQNEAQLDKSGLPSDRFFAERPEGSVSTLKIQRTQQEDSAVYLCASSLRWSWDGPSGANVLTFGAGSRLTVL.

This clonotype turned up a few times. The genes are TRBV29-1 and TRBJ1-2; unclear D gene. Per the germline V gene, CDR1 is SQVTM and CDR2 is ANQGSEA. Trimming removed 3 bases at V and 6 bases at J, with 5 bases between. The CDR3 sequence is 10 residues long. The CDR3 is CSVDANGYTF. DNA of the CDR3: TGCAGCGTTGATGCAAATGGCTACACCTTC.